The 18 T cell receptor beta chains below come from one sample, sequenced in a study of shared clonotypes between healthy human individuals. Naive CD8 isolation took CD45RO-negative cells positively selected for CCR7 and excluded terminally differentiated effector memory CD45RA+ cells. Assay used: immunoSEQ multiplex PCR; TCRdb lists only in-frame clones, some missing. The data hold roughly 770,000 clones, with approximately 96% observed a single time. Sequencing used naive CD8+ T cells sorted from blood. These receptor sequences come from a man under 40 in good health.

Points on this clone: This sample includes further DNA sequences coding for the same CDR3. This rearrangement joins TRBV9 to TRBJ1-5; D not resolved. Deletions cut 5 bases from V and 0 bases from J, with 3 bases between. The CDR3 loop spans 12 amino acids. The germline CDR1 and CDR2 sequences are SGDLS and YYNGEE. CDR3 sequence reads: CASSNSNQPQHF. The DNA for the CDR3 is TGTGCCAGCAGTAATAGCAATCAGCCCCAGCATTTT.

V and J are TRBV19 and TRBJ2-5; a possible D gene is TRBD1 (7 bases). From germline, CDR1 is LNHDA and CDR2 SQIVND (reference sequence). V lost 5 bases to trimming and J lost 4 bases, with 32 bases between them. The CDR3 is 20 residues long. Written as DNA, the CDR3 is TGTGCCAGTAGTGCGTGGACCGGGAGACAGGGTACTGGAGCAAGAGAGACCCAGTACTTC. This gives the protein CASSAWTGRQGTGARETQYF. Full variable domain (outside the CDR3, taken from reference TRBV19 and TRBJ2-5): DGGITQSPKYLFRKEGQNVTLSCEQNLNHDAMYWYRQDPGQGLRLIYYSQIVNDFQKGDIAEGYSVSREKKESFPLTVTSAQKNPTAFYLCASSAWTGRQGTGARETQYFGPGTRLLVL.

V and J are TRBV5-5 and TRBJ2-7; 12 bases fit TRBD2. CDR1 and CDR2 (germline): SGHKS, YYEKEE (reference sequence). The V and J ends lost 2 bases and 0 bases, in that order; junction bases with no gene match: 6. The CDR3 runs to 17 residues. CDR3 sequence: CASSFQLAGGSSYEQYF. The CDR3 bases are TGTGCCAGCAGCTTCCAACTAGCGGGAGGTTCCTCCTACGAGCAGTACTTC.

This clone came up once. The V call is TRBV5-6, the J call TRBJ2-1; 7 nucleotides agree with TRBD1. This CDR3 has 19 amino acids. Germline trimming cut 3 bases from V and 0 bases from J; bases unmatched to any gene: 15. CDR1 SGHDT and CDR2 YYEEEE come from the germline V gene. The CDR3 nucleotides are TGTGCCAGCAGCTCCTACAGGGGTCTTTCATCTGTCTCCTACAATGAGCAGTTCTTC. Amino acids: CASSSYRGLSSVSYNEQFF.

J is TRBJ2-1 and V is TRBV7-3, with D tentatively TRBD2 (7 bases). The CDR3 is 15 residues long. V was shortened by 1 base and J by 7 bases, with 14 bases between the two germline ends. Per germline, CDR1 SGHTA and CDR2 FQGTGA. CDR3 amino acids: CASSLNGRTENEQFF. CDR3 DNA sequence: TGTGCCAGCAGCTTAAACGGGAGGACAGAAAATGAGCAGTTCTTC.

The sample holds one count of this clone. The chain recombines TRBV6-5 with TRBJ2-7; 8 bases are a match to TRBD1. The germline CDR1 and CDR2 sequences are MNHEY and SVGAGI. The CDR3 loop spans 15 amino acids. V shed 6 bases and J 5 bases; nucleotides not matched to a gene: 12. The CDR3 is CASSQGARGIHEQYF. In DNA form, the CDR3 reads TGTGCCAGCAGCCAGGGGGCTCGAGGTATCCACGAGCAGTACTTC.

Comment on this clone: This CDR3 is also generated by other DNA sequences in the sample. V is TRBV28 and J is TRBJ2-7, with D possibly matching TRBD1 (5 bases). The germline gives CDR1 MDHEN, CDR2 SYDVKM. This CDR3 region has 13 residues. Trimming left V 3 bases short and J 3 bases short, with 9 bases between. The chain's CDR3 is CASSFSQGYEQYF. CDR3 DNA: TGTGCCAGCAGTTTTAGTCAGGGCTACGAGCAGTACTTC.

The V gene is TRBV7-6, the J gene TRBJ2-1; D unclear. With 4 bases removed from V and 8 bases from J, the gap between germline ends came to 12 bases. Germline V gene lookup returns CDR1 SGHVS and CDR2 FNYEAQ. The CDR3 sequence is 13 residues long. CDR3 sequence (DNA): TGTGCCAGCAGCTCGGTCGCGGCCGATGAGCAGTTCTTC. It specifies CASSSVAADEQFF.

V and J are TRBV7-9 and TRBJ1-4; TRBD1 aligns across 8 bases. The CDR3 length is 14 residues. CDR1 SEHNR and CDR2 FQNEAQ come from the germline V gene (reference sequence). After removal of 6 bases from V and 8 bases from J, the junction contained 8 bases not matched to a gene. The CDR3 loop reads CASRKQGDGEKLFF. The CDR3 region has the DNA TGTGCCAGCAGGAAACAGGGGGACGGCGAAAAACTGTTTTTT.

This chain joins TRBV30 and TRBJ1-1, with D tentatively TRBD1 (6 bases). Per the germline V gene, CDR1 is GTSNPN and CDR2 is SVGIG (reference sequence). The CDR3 length is 13 residues. Trimming removed 2 bases from V and 5 bases from J, with 12 bases in between. Here the CDR3 reads CAWSPRGRTEAFF. The CDR3 coding sequence is TGTGCCTGGAGTCCACGGGGGCGGACTGAAGCTTTCTTT.

About this clone itself: This same CDR3 is encoded by further DNA sequences in the sample. V gene TRBV5-4 combines with J gene TRBJ2-3; TRBD2 matches 9 bases. The CDR3 length is 15 residues. J was trimmed by 1 base and V by 1 base; bases with no gene match: 1. The germline CDR1 and CDR2 sequences are SGHNT and YYREEE (reference sequence). CDR3 DNA sequence: TGTGCCAGCAGCTTGTGGACTAGCGGCACAGATACGCAGTATTTT. As protein: CASSLWTSGTDTQYF.

The rearrangement joins TRBV19 to TRBJ2-1; D gene unclear. V lost 1 base, J lost 10 bases, and 11 bases lay in between. Germline V gene lookup returns CDR1 LNHDA and CDR2 SQIVND (reference sequence). This CDR3 comprises 13 residues. CDR3 sequence: CASSIGPPEEQFF. The CDR3 DNA reads TGTGCCAGTAGTATAGGTCCTCCTGAAGAGCAGTTCTTC.

This clone has just one count. CDR3 sequence: CASSTGGTEQFF. DNA for the CDR3: TGTGCCAGCAGTACAGGGGGCACGGAGCAGTTCTTC. The rearrangement uses TRBV27 and TRBJ2-1; 9 bases align to TRBD1. The CDR3 totals 12 residues. After removal of 5 bases from V and 10 bases from J, the junction contained 3 bases not matched to a gene. Germline CDR1 is MNHEY and CDR2 is SMNVEV (reference sequence).

In this sample, this clone turned up a few times. V and J are TRBV25-1 and TRBJ2-5; D perhaps matches TRBD2 (6 bases). Germline V CDR1 and CDR2: MGHDK, SYGVNS. This CDR3 spans 14 amino acids. V was shortened by 8 bases and J by 3 bases, with 16 bases between the two germline ends. This CDR3 is CASFGSGGEETQYF. CDR3 nucleotide sequence: TGTGCCAGCTTCGGGTCGGGCGGGGAAGAGACCCAGTACTTC.

The rearrangement joins TRBV10-3 to TRBJ2-1; D tentatively fits TRBD1 or TRBD2 (5 bases each). CDR3 length equals 15 residues. Germline V gene data show CDR1 as ENHRY and CDR2 as SYGVKD. Trimming shortened V by 2 bases and J by 5 bases, and 13 bases separated the two germline ends. CDR3 sequence: CAISETIGTNNEQFF. CDR3 in DNA: TGTGCCATCAGTGAGACGATCGGGACGAACAATGAGCAGTTCTTC.

The chain carries TRBV6-5 and TRBJ2-5; 10 nucleotides line up with TRBD1. Germline V lookup: CDR1 MNHEY, CDR2 SVGAGI. V dropped 0 bases and J dropped 5; count of bases not matched to a gene: 6. The CDR3 totals 16 residues. The CDR3 sequence: CASSYSSWTGGETQYF. The CDR3 nucleotides read TGTGCCAGCAGTTACTCGAGTTGGACAGGGGGTGAGACCCAGTACTTC.

To note about this clone: The identical CDR3 is also encoded by other nucleotide sequences in the sample. V usage is TRBV7-9 and J usage is TRBJ2-7; D remains unclear. The V end was cut by 5 bases, the J end by 2 bases, with 10 bases between. Germline V CDR1 and CDR2: SEHNR, FQNEAQ (reference sequence). This CDR3 is 13 amino acids long. The CDR3 sequence is CASSLGTPYEQYF. The CDR3 DNA sequence: TGTGCCAGCAGCCTTGGAACCCCCTACGAGCAGTACTTC.

The chain recombines TRBV4-1 with TRBJ2-1, with 10 bases aligning to TRBD2. V was pared by 0 bases and J by 3 bases, with 11 bases of the junction left unmatched. Germline V lookup: CDR1 MGHRA, CDR2 YSYEKL. The CDR3 loop spans 19 amino acids. Here the CDR3 reads CASSQEATTSGILYNEQFF. The DNA for the CDR3 is TGCGCCAGCAGCCAAGAAGCAACAACTAGCGGGATCCTCTACAATGAGCAGTTCTTC.